The T cell receptor (beta chain) described here comes from a study of blood T cell repertoires in COVID-19. Overall study: Samples taken during acute and convalescent COVID-19 were collected in the United States, Italy and Spain. PBMCs, B-cell-depleted T cells, or T cells were the source of the cDNA or gDNA that made up the material.

Per germline, CDR1 KGHDR and CDR2 SFDVKD. The CDR3 has 14 residues. The germline V and J ends were trimmed by 3 bases and 3 bases, with 10 bases remaining between them. Source study methods: By means of reference gene primer amplification, nucleated cell counts were estimated. Using immunoSEQ multiplex PCR, the repertoire was profiled, and TCRdb retains in-frame clones only, with some absent. V, J and clone size reflect that table, while D and trimming were determined from the DNA. The data show 140,000 to 150,000 clones, 75% to 85% seen once. The chain employs TRBV24-1 and TRBJ1-2; a possible D gene is TRBD1 (5 bases). The sample taken for sequencing was peripheral blood. The receptor comes from a human donor with acute or convalescent COVID-19. The donor label of this sample is uncertain. The CDR3 region is CATSDAGPHYGYTF. CDR3 nucleotide sequence: TGTGCCACCAGTGATGCGGGACCGCACTATGGCTACACCTTC.